These T cell receptor beta chains were read from a single sample in a study of Graves' ophthalmopathy and Graves' hyperthyroidism. TCRdb re-called the multiplex PCR reads with MiXCR, one entry per CDR3 protein. The sample records around 1,000,000 distinct CDR3 sequences, approximately 35% being singletons. Sequencing was performed on peripheral blood or thyroid tissue (not recorded which). These receptor sequences come from an adult man with Graves' hyperthyroidism. Each CDR3 is given with its conserved first and last residue. The D gene is left open where the match is weak. For some rows the clone size is stated as once, few or many, or as a class when expanded; others skip it.

CDR3aa: CASSQVHNSYEQYF; CDR3nt: TGTGCCAGCAGCCAAGTGCATAATTCCTACGAGCAGTACTTC; d_gene: -; j_gene: TRBJ2-7; abundance: few; v_gene: TRBV3-1
CDR3aa: CASSPWQAANTEAFF; CDR3nt: TGTGCCAGCAGCCCTTGGCAGGCTGCGAACACTGAAGCTTTCTTT; d_gene: -; j_gene: TRBJ1-1; abundance: -; v_gene: TRBV6-5
CDR3aa: CASKKDTGSAEAFF; CDR3nt: TGTGCCAGCAAGAAGGACACTGGGAGCGCTGAAGCTTTCTTT; d_gene: -; j_gene: TRBJ1-1; abundance: many; v_gene: TRBV7-2
CDR3aa: CASSFTQGNTIYF; CDR3nt: TGTGCCAGCAGCTTTACCCAGGGGAACACCATATATTTT; d_gene: -; j_gene: TRBJ1-3; abundance: many; v_gene: TRBV7-9
CDR3aa: CATPSRTSHNTGELFF; CDR3nt: TGTGCCACCCCTAGTCGGACTAGTCATAACACCGGGGAGCTGTTTTTT; d_gene: TRBD2; j_gene: TRBJ2-2; abundance: many; v_gene: TRBV15
CDR3aa: CSASDRGMNGELFF; CDR3nt: TGCAGTGCTAGCGACAGGGGGATGAACGGGGAGCTGTTTTTT; d_gene: TRBD1; j_gene: TRBJ2-2; abundance: many; v_gene: TRBV20-1
CDR3aa: CASRALDRGVGYTF; CDR3nt: TGTGCCAGCCGAGCCCTAGACAGGGGAGTCGGCTACACCTTC; d_gene: TRBD1; j_gene: TRBJ1-2; abundance: -; v_gene: TRBV12-3/TRBV12-4
CDR3aa: CASSQDGQGSDEQYF; CDR3nt: TGCGCCAGCAGCCAAGATGGGCAGGGTTCGGACGAGCAGTACTTC; d_gene: -; j_gene: TRBJ2-7; abundance: -; v_gene: TRBV4-1
CDR3aa: CAGSYGGAGTYEQYF; CDR3nt: TGTGCCGGCAGTTACGGTGGTGCGGGAACCTACGAGCAGTACTTC; d_gene: -; j_gene: TRBJ2-7; abundance: -; v_gene: TRBV10-3
CDR3aa: CSVAAREETQYF; CDR3nt: TGCAGCGTTGCCGCGCGGGAAGAGACCCAGTACTTC; d_gene: -; j_gene: TRBJ2-5; abundance: -; v_gene: TRBV29-1
CDR3aa: CASSFKGPNRLQLQETQYF; CDR3nt: TGTGCCAGCAGCTTTAAAGGCCCGAACCGGCTCCAGCTACAAGAGACCCAGTACTTC; d_gene: -; j_gene: TRBJ2-5; abundance: many; v_gene: TRBV7-8
CDR3aa: CSATTRYSNQPQHF; CDR3nt: TGCAGTGCAACGACACGTTATAGCAATCAGCCCCAGCATTTT; d_gene: -; j_gene: TRBJ1-5; abundance: many; v_gene: TRBV20-1
CDR3aa: CSARDGTTKRTDTQYF; CDR3nt: TGCAGTGCTAGAGATGGGACTACCAAGAGAACAGATACGCAGTATTTT; d_gene: TRBD2; j_gene: TRBJ2-3; abundance: -; v_gene: TRBV20-1
CDR3aa: CASSSEGLSGNTIYF; CDR3nt: TGTGCCAGCAGCTCGGAGGGACTCTCTGGAAACACCATATATTTT; d_gene: -; j_gene: TRBJ1-3; abundance: -; v_gene: TRBV7-2
CDR3aa: CASSIKAGAANEKLFF; CDR3nt: TGCGCCAGCAGCATAAAGGCGGGGGCGGCTAATGAAAAACTGTTTTTT; d_gene: -; j_gene: TRBJ1-4; abundance: -; v_gene: TRBV5-1
CDR3aa: CASSLGLGSNTEAFF; CDR3nt: TGTGCCAGCAGCTTAGGGCTGGGTTCGAACACTGAAGCTTTCTTT; d_gene: -; j_gene: TRBJ1-1; abundance: -; v_gene: TRBV19
CDR3aa: CASVRGGSGTYEQYF; CDR3nt: TGTGCCAGCGTACGGGGGGGAAGTGGAACCTACGAGCAGTACTTC; d_gene: TRBD2; j_gene: TRBJ2-7; abundance: few; v_gene: TRBV10-3
CDR3aa: CAISDDYEQYF; CDR3nt: TGTGCCATCAGTGATGATTACGAGCAGTACTTC; d_gene: -; j_gene: TRBJ2-7; abundance: -; v_gene: TRBV10-3
CDR3aa: CASSLAGQGAREQYF; CDR3nt: TGTGCCAGCAGCTTAGCGGGACAGGGGGCGCGGGAGCAGTACTTC; d_gene: TRBD1; j_gene: TRBJ2-7; abundance: few; v_gene: TRBV11-2
CDR3aa: CSALGPLGEQYF; CDR3nt: TGCAGCGCCCTGGGACCTTTGGGCGAGCAGTACTTC; d_gene: -; j_gene: TRBJ2-7; abundance: -; v_gene: TRBV29-1
CDR3aa: CAISLGQGFEAFF; CDR3nt: TGTGCCATCAGCCTTGGACAGGGCTTTGAAGCTTTCTTT; d_gene: TRBD1; j_gene: TRBJ1-1; abundance: few; v_gene: TRBV10-3
CDR3aa: CASSPPGTGAQPQHF; CDR3nt: TGTGCCAGCTCACCTCCCGGGACAGGGGCTCAGCCCCAGCATTTT; d_gene: TRBD1; j_gene: TRBJ1-5; abundance: -; v_gene: TRBV18
CDR3aa: CASSSAGTSYGYTF; CDR3nt: TGTGCCAGCAGCTCGGCCGGGACAAGCTATGGCTACACCTTC; d_gene: -; j_gene: TRBJ1-2; abundance: -; v_gene: TRBV9
CDR3aa: CASSQEARTAYGYTF; CDR3nt: TGCGCCAGCAGCCAAGAGGCCCGGACAGCTTATGGCTACACCTTC; d_gene: -; j_gene: TRBJ1-2; abundance: many; v_gene: TRBV4-3
CDR3aa: CAISRGRIDAEAFF; CDR3nt: TGTGCCATCAGCCGAGGGCGCATCGACGCTGAAGCTTTCTTT; d_gene: -; j_gene: TRBJ1-1; abundance: -; v_gene: TRBV6-5
CDR3aa: CASSFLATEQYF; CDR3nt: TGTGCCAGCAGTTTCCTAGCTACTGAGCAGTACTTC; d_gene: -; j_gene: TRBJ2-7; abundance: few; v_gene: TRBV28
CDR3aa: CASMELALLGETQYF; CDR3nt: TGTGCCAGCATGGAATTGGCTCTCCTTGGGGAGACCCAGTACTTC; d_gene: -; j_gene: TRBJ2-5; abundance: many; v_gene: TRBV2
CDR3aa: CASSPRQGYTEAFF; CDR3nt: TGTGCCAGTAGTCCACGACAGGGATACACTGAAGCTTTCTTT; d_gene: TRBD1; j_gene: TRBJ1-1; abundance: many; v_gene: TRBV19
CDR3aa: CASSVAIETSGNTIYF; CDR3nt: TGTGCCAGCAGCGTAGCGATAGAGACCTCTGGAAACACCATATATTTT; d_gene: -; j_gene: TRBJ1-3; abundance: many; v_gene: TRBV9
CDR3aa: CASSYTGDPIYEQYF; CDR3nt: TGTGCCAGCAGTTACACAGGGGACCCTATCTACGAGCAGTACTTC; d_gene: TRBD1; j_gene: TRBJ2-7; abundance: few; v_gene: TRBV2
CDR3aa: CSAAGTANEKLFF; CDR3nt: TGCAGTGCTGCCGGGACAGCTAATGAAAAACTGTTTTTT; d_gene: TRBD1; j_gene: TRBJ1-4; abundance: few; v_gene: TRBV20-1
CDR3aa: CASSELRSGNTIYF; CDR3nt: TGTGCCAGCAGTGAACTACGCTCTGGAAACACCATATATTTT; d_gene: -; j_gene: TRBJ1-3; abundance: few; v_gene: TRBV2
CDR3aa: CASSPSPGTAPQHF; CDR3nt: TGTGCCAGCTCACCCTCCCCCGGTACCGCTCCCCAGCATTTT; d_gene: -; j_gene: TRBJ1-5; abundance: -; v_gene: TRBV9